This TCR beta chain was captured by sequencing in a study of T cell responses to AZD1222 COVID-19 vaccine. V lost 5 bases, J lost 0 bases, and 18 bases lay in between. Germline CDR1 reads KGHDR; CDR2 reads SFDVKD. The CDR3 extends over 17 amino acids. Sequencing was performed with immunoSEQ multiplex PCR; in TCRdb, only in-frame clones are kept and a portion is missing. The data hold roughly 130,000 clones, with 70% to 90% observed a single time. This TCR derives from an adult in good health. The source material was peripheral blood, sampled on day 0 of AZD1222 vaccination. The chain links TRBV24-1 to TRBJ1-2, with D possibly TRBD1 on 5 matching bases. The CDR3 sequence: CATSAQSSGKANYGYTF. CDR3 DNA sequence: TGTGCCACCAGTGCCCAATCCTCAGGGAAAGCTAACTATGGCTACACCTTC.